A single sample gave rise to the 32 T cell receptor beta chains below, sequenced in a study of shared clonotypes between healthy human individuals. CD8 cells classed as naive were CD45RO-negative and positively selected for CCR7, excluding terminally differentiated effector memory CD45RA+ cells. The assay was immunoSEQ multiplex PCR, and TCRdb's table has in-frame clones only and misses some. Of approximately 2,200,000 clones listed, approximately 94% were seen once; the top ten hold 1.5% to 2%. The specimen was naive CD8+ T cells from PBMCs. These receptors all stem from a man younger than 35 in good health. Some clones in this sample may be carry-over from other donors' samples.

This clone was picked up one time. The chain links TRBV4-1 to TRBJ2-1, with 10 bases identical to TRBD2. This CDR3 spans 15 amino acids. With 2 bases clipped from V and 4 bases from J, the junction kept 2 bases outside the gene matches. Germline-derived CDR1 and CDR2 are MGHRA and YSYEKL. In nucleotides, the CDR3 is TGCGCCAGCAGCCAACTAGCGGGAGCTTACAATGAGCAGTTCTTC. It yields the protein CASSQLAGAYNEQFF.

The chain couples TRBV28 to TRBJ2-7, with D possibly matching TRBD1 (5 bases). This CDR3 is 13 amino acids long. The ends were cut back, 7 bases at V and 6 bases at J, with 16 bases in the middle. The germline V gene encodes CDR1 MDHEN and CDR2 SYDVKM. CDR3 protein: CASTGLRVAEQYF. In DNA, the CDR3 is TGTGCCAGCACAGGGCTCAGGGTAGCCGAGCAGTACTTC.

CDR3 in amino acids: CASSAGSSYYNEQFF. The CDR3 region has the DNA TGTGCCAGCAGCGCAGGGAGTTCCTACTACAATGAGCAGTTCTTC. The V gene is TRBV7-6, the J gene TRBJ2-1; D may correspond to TRBD1 or TRBD2 (5 bases each). The V end lost 5 bases, the J end lost 3 bases, and 14 bases lay between the germline ends. The germline CDR1 and CDR2 sequences are SGHVS and FNYEAQ. The CDR3 has 15 amino acids.

The chain couples TRBV7-6 to TRBJ2-6, with D unclear. The CDR3 is made up of 17 amino acids. Per the germline V gene, CDR1 is SGHVS and CDR2 is FNYEAQ. V was cut by 2 bases and J by 1 base, with 12 bases left in between. In nucleotides, the CDR3 is TGTGCCAGCAGCTTACTAATGACCCGTTCTGGGGCCAACGTCCTGACTTTC. Its translation is CASSLLMTRSGANVLTF.

The rearrangement links TRBV19 to TRBJ2-3; TRBD2 matches at 8 bases. Per the germline V gene, CDR1 is LNHDA and CDR2 is SQIVND (reference sequence). This CDR3 has 15 residues. The V gene end was trimmed by 5 bases and the J gene end by 4 bases; junction bases not matched to a gene: 8. CDR3 residues: CASSPGTSHADTQYF. The CDR3 DNA reads as TGTGCCAGTAGTCCCGGGACTAGTCATGCAGATACGCAGTATTTT. The full variable domain, with the rest looked up from reference TRBV19 and TRBJ2-3, is DGGITQSPKYLFRKEGQNVTLSCEQNLNHDAMYWYRQDPGQGLRLIYYSQIVNDFQKGDIAEGYSVSREKKESFPLTVTSAQKNPTAFYLCASSPGTSHADTQYFGPGTRLTVL.

The chain recombines TRBV6-9 with TRBJ2-2; no definite D call. V was pared by 7 bases and J by 0 bases, with 9 bases between. This CDR3 region has 14 residues. Looked up from germline, CDR1 is MNHGY and CDR2 is SVAAGI. The CDR3 region has the DNA TGTGCCAGCATAAGCGCTCCGAACACCGGGGAGCTGTTTTTT. Protein sequence: CASISAPNTGELFF.

V is TRBV11-2 and J is TRBJ1-4; D ambiguous. Germline lookup yields CDR1 SGHAT and CDR2 FQNNGV. V lost 3 bases and J lost 7, with 9 bases in between. The CDR3 is made up of 13 amino acids. CDR3 coding DNA: TGTGCCAGCAGCTTTCGTGAGGGTGAAAAACTGTTTTTT. Translated, it gives CASSFREGEKLFF. Drawing the rest from reference TRBV11-2 and TRBJ1-4, the complete variable domain is EAGVAQSPRYKIIEKRQSVAFWCNPISGHATLYWYQQILGQGPKLLIQFQNNGVVDDSQLPKDRFSAERLKGVDSTLKIQPAKLEDSAVYLCASSFREGEKLFFGSGTQLSVL.

This chain uses TRBV11-2 with TRBJ2-5; D ambiguous. Per the germline V gene, CDR1 is SGHAT and CDR2 is FQNNGV. V was pared by 0 bases and J by 3 bases, with 8 bases between. This CDR3 contains 14 residues. Here the CDR3 reads CASSLEGRKETQYF. The CDR3 coding sequence is TGTGCCAGCAGCTTAGAAGGCAGGAAAGAGACCCAGTACTTC.

Turning to this clone: The sample contains more than one DNA sequence encoding this CDR3. The V gene is TRBV6-5, the J gene TRBJ2-7, with a possible D match to TRBD1 (6 bases). Germline V gene lookup returns CDR1 MNHEY and CDR2 SVGAGI. V was cut by 0 bases and J by 0 bases, with 12 bases left in between. The CDR3 length is 16 residues. The CDR3 DNA sequence: TGTGCCAGCAGTTACTCGACAGGCCAGAGCTCCTACGAGCAGTACTTC. Its protein product is CASSYSTGQSSYEQYF.

CDR3 in amino acids: CASSLVGWNYEQYF. The DNA for the CDR3 is TGTGCCAGCAGCTTAGTGGGATGGAACTACGAGCAGTACTTC. This chain uses TRBV11-2 with TRBJ2-7; D remains ambiguous. Trimming removed 1 base from V and 3 bases from J, with 10 bases in between. The CDR3 consists of 14 residues. Germline values: CDR1 SGHAT, CDR2 FQNNGV.

The rearrangement uses TRBV19 and TRBJ2-3; D may match TRBD1 or TRBD2 (5 bases each). There are 16 residues in the CDR3. In germline, CDR1 is LNHDA, CDR2 SQIVND (reference sequence). V was trimmed by 3 bases and J by 6 bases, leaving 19 bases between them. The chain's CDR3 is CASSIVGFTEGDTQYF. CDR3 DNA: TGTGCCAGTAGTATCGTCGGGTTTACCGAGGGGGATACGCAGTATTTT.

The genes are TRBV9 and TRBJ2-1, with TRBD1 as a possible D gene (5 bases). This CDR3 has 14 residues. Germline V CDR1 and CDR2: SGDLS, YYNGEE. The V end was cut by 0 bases, the J end by 4 bases, with 8 bases between. CDR3 nucleotide sequence: TGTGCCAGCAGCGTAGGACAGAATTACAATGAGCAGTTCTTC. This sequence encodes CASSVGQNYNEQFF. Full variable domain (outside the CDR3, taken from reference TRBV9 and TRBJ2-1): DSGVTQTPKHLITATGQRVTLRCSPRSGDLSVYWYQQSLDQGLQFLIQYYNGEERAKGNILERFSAQQFPDLHSELNLSSLELGDSALYFCASSVGQNYNEQFFGPGTRLTVL.

J is TRBJ2-1 and V is TRBV27; 7 nucleotides line up with TRBD2. The V gene end was trimmed by 2 bases and the J gene end by 10 bases; junction bases not matched to a gene: 20. This CDR3 contains 18 residues. The germline CDR1 and CDR2 sequences are MNHEY and SMNVEV (reference sequence). The CDR3 is CASSLSAGRAAGVGEQFF. The CDR3 DNA reads as TGTGCCAGCAGTTTAAGTGCGGGGCGTGCGGCGGGAGTTGGCGAGCAGTTCTTC.

This clone appeared once. The chain joins TRBV20-1 to TRBJ2-7; D not resolved. V lost 6 bases and J 0 bases, leaving 6 bases between the germline ends. Germline V gene data show CDR1 as DFQATT and CDR2 as SNEGSKA (reference sequence). This CDR3 region has 11 residues. The CDR3 loop is CSAANSYEQYF. In DNA, the CDR3 is TGCAGTGCCGCCAACTCCTACGAGCAGTACTTC.

This sequence joins TRBV5-1 and TRBJ1-2; no clear D gene. The CDR3 extends over 13 amino acids. Germline V gives CDR1 SGHRS, CDR2 YFSETQ. Trimming took 2 bases from V and 4 from J, leaving 9 bases between them. CDR3 coding DNA: TGCGCCAGCAGCTTTCCCAGTCCCTATGGCTACACCTTC. It is translated as CASSFPSPYGYTF.

Regarding this clone: This may arise from a read error, as a much more abundant clone is one base away. Other nucleotide sequences in the sample specify the same CDR3. The chain has TRBV7-9 and TRBJ1-5; tentatively, D is TRBD1 (6 bases). Looked up from germline, CDR1 is SEHNR and CDR2 is FQNEAQ (reference sequence). The length of the CDR3 is 12 residues. CDR3 amino acids: CASSLGGQPQHF. DNA of the CDR3: TGTGCCAGCAGTTTAGGGGGTCAGCCCCAGCATTTT.

This rearrangement joins TRBV11-2 to TRBJ2-1; a possible D gene is TRBD2 (5 bases). The CDR3 spans 12 residues. V lost 5 bases, J lost 8 bases, and 10 bases lay in between. CDR1 is SGHAT and CDR2 is FQNNGV in the germline V gene. The CDR3 DNA sequence: TGTGCCAGCAGCGCCCGGGGTGATGAGCAGTTCTTC. This sequence encodes CASSARGDEQFF.

This chain joins TRBV4-3 and TRBJ2-1; weak D call: TRBD2 (5 bases). The V gene's germline CDR1 is LGHNA and CDR2 YSLEER. V dropped 4 bases and J dropped 4 bases, with 17 bases sitting between them. This CDR3 contains 16 residues. CDR3 DNA: TGCGCCAGCAGCCGCGCGGGTCCGGGGAGTTACAATGAGCAGTTCTTC. This translates into CASSRAGPGSYNEQFF.

The genes are TRBV11-2 and TRBJ2-1; D remains unclear. CDR1 and CDR2 (germline): SGHAT, FQNNGV. V lost 1 base, J lost 9 bases, and 10 bases lay in between. CDR3 length: 13 residues. The CDR3 reads CASSLVRVSEQFF. The CDR3 DNA follows: TGTGCCAGCAGCTTAGTTAGGGTAAGTGAGCAGTTCTTC. Complete variable domain (other parts from reference TRBV11-2 and TRBJ2-1): EAGVAQSPRYKIIEKRQSVAFWCNPISGHATLYWYQQILGQGPKLLIQFQNNGVVDDSQLPKDRFSAERLKGVDSTLKIQPAKLEDSAVYLCASSLVRVSEQFFGPGTRLTVL.

The count of this clone is one. The rearrangement joins TRBV28 to TRBJ2-6; a possible D gene is TRBD2 (6 bases). The CDR3 length is 19 residues. The germline gives CDR1 MDHEN, CDR2 SYDVKM. The V end lost 3 bases, the J end lost 1 base, and 19 bases lay between the germline ends. The CDR3 here is CASSFTRDSSFSGANVLTF. The CDR3 nucleotides are TGTGCCAGCAGTTTCACCCGGGACTCCTCCTTTTCTGGGGCCAACGTCCTGACTTTC.

Comments on this clone: Other DNA sequences in this specimen translate into the identical CDR3. CDR3 sequence reads: CASSVGREGYEQYF. In DNA form, the CDR3 reads TGTGCCAGCAGCGTAGGGCGGGAGGGCTACGAGCAGTACTTC. This sequence joins TRBV9 and TRBJ2-7; 9 positions agree with TRBD2. V lost 0 bases and J lost 3; bases outside the gene matches: 1. From germline, CDR1 is SGDLS and CDR2 YYNGEE. The CDR3 has 14 amino acids. The full variable domain, with the rest looked up from reference TRBV9 and TRBJ2-7, is DSGVTQTPKHLITATGQRVTLRCSPRSGDLSVYWYQQSLDQGLQFLIQYYNGEERAKGNILERFSAQQFPDLHSELNLSSLELGDSALYFCASSVGREGYEQYFGPGTRLTVT.

V gene TRBV7-9 combines with J gene TRBJ2-1; D ambiguous. V gave up 0 bases and J gave up 5 bases, with 11 bases separating them. Germline V gene sequence: CDR1 SEHNR, CDR2 FQNEAQ (reference sequence). The CDR3 extends over 15 amino acids. CDR3 sequence reads: CASSLASFSDNEQFF. CDR3 bases: TGTGCCAGCAGCTTAGCAAGCTTCAGTGACAATGAGCAGTTCTTC.

The V call is TRBV5-8, the J call TRBJ2-7; TRBD2 matches 7 bases. The CDR3 extends over 14 amino acids. The V gene's germline CDR1 is SGHTS and CDR2 YDEGEE. V lost 2 bases to trimming and J lost 3 bases; unmatched junction nucleotides: 5. The CDR3 loop reads CASSFRRGSYEQYF. The CDR3 DNA follows: TGTGCCAGCAGCTTTCGGCGCGGGAGCTACGAGCAGTACTTC.

The V and J genes are TRBV29-1 and TRBJ2-2, with D perhaps being TRBD1 or TRBD2 (5 bases each). Trimming removed 5 bases from V and 1 base from J, with 14 bases in between. The CDR3 has 15 residues. CDR1 and CDR2 (germline): SQVTM, ANQGSEA. CDR3 nucleotides: TGCAGCGTTACAGGACCGGGAAAGAACACCGGGGAGCTGTTTTTT. Its protein is CSVTGPGKNTGELFF.

DNA for the CDR3: TGTGCCACCAGCAGAGAGGGGTTTGGTAGTTTTGTCACTGAAGCTTTCTTT. Protein product: CATSREGFGSFVTEAFF. The chain recombines TRBV15 with TRBJ1-1; no clear D gene. Germline CDR1 and CDR2: LNHNV and YYDKDF (reference sequence). The CDR3 sequence is 17 residues long. V was clipped by 0 bases and J by 4 bases, with 18 bases between them.

The chain joins TRBV29-1 to TRBJ1-2; D unresolved. The CDR3 loop spans 10 amino acids. The germline CDR1 and CDR2 sequences are SQVTM and ANQGSEA. V lost 7 bases, J lost 5 bases, and 8 bases lay in between. The CDR3 nucleotides read TGCAGCGGATACTCGTATGGCTACACCTTC. Translated, it gives CSGYSYGYTF.

This chain connects TRBV2 to TRBJ2-3; no reliable D call. This CDR3 has 14 residues. Germline V gene sequence: CDR1 SNHLY, CDR2 FYNNEI. The germline V and J ends were trimmed by 6 bases and 4 bases, with 14 bases remaining between them. CDR3 region: CASRNSWVPDTQYF. The CDR3 DNA reads TGTGCCAGCAGGAACAGCTGGGTCCCAGATACGCAGTATTTT.

This chain joins TRBV4-3 and TRBJ2-3; no clear D gene. Germline-derived CDR1 and CDR2 are LGHNA and YSLEER. This CDR3 is 14 amino acids long. The V end was cut by 3 bases, the J end by 5 bases, with 12 bases between. Written as DNA, the CDR3 is TGCGCCAGCAGCCATAGGGAATGGGGAGATACGCAGTATTTT. It translates to CASSHREWGDTQYF.

This chain links TRBV29-1 with TRBJ2-7, with a possible D match to TRBD2 (6 bases). Germline loops: CDR1 SQVTM, CDR2 ANQGSEA. This CDR3 spans 13 amino acids. Trimming shortened V by 7 bases and J by 5 bases, and 18 bases separated the two germline ends. This CDR3 is CSGSIGGPDEQYF. CDR3 coding DNA: TGCAGCGGCAGCATTGGAGGGCCGGACGAGCAGTACTTC.

The genes are TRBV7-8 and TRBJ2-7; the match to TRBD2 covers 15 bases. The CDR3 has 18 amino acids. Germline lookup yields CDR1 SGHVS and CDR2 FQNEAQ. Germline trimming cut 5 bases from V and 1 base from J; bases unmatched to any gene: 9. The CDR3 is CASSPGLAGGILSYEQYF. The CDR3 nucleotides read TGTGCCAGCAGCCCGGGACTAGCGGGAGGCATATTATCCTACGAGCAGTACTTC.

The chain carries TRBV7-2 and TRBJ1-5; D uncertain. CDR3 length: 14 amino acids. Trimming shortened V by 1 base and J by 5 bases, and 9 bases separated the two germline ends. Germline values: CDR1 SGHTA, CDR2 FQGNSA. The CDR3 loop is CASSLGAGDQPQHF. CDR3 nucleotide sequence: TGTGCCAGCAGCTTAGGGGCAGGCGATCAGCCCCAGCATTTT.

Concerning this clone: The same CDR3 can be traced to other DNA sequences in this sample. The J gene is TRBJ2-7, the V gene TRBV5-4, with 8 bases matching TRBD2. The germline gives CDR1 SGHNT, CDR2 YYREEE (reference sequence). V dropped 0 bases and J dropped 0; count of bases not matched to a gene: 2. This CDR3 has 15 amino acids. The CDR3 loop reads CASSLGGLGSYEQYF. In nucleotides, the CDR3 is TGTGCCAGCAGCTTGGGGGGACTAGGCTCCTACGAGCAGTACTTC.